This T cell receptor (beta chain) appears in the sequencing data of a study of Ad26.COV2.S vaccination and SARS-CoV-2 variants. Clones were sequenced by immunoSEQ multiplex PCR, and TCRdb holds only the in-frame ones, with some missing. The table shows some 500,000 clones, with nearly 90% occurring only once. Described treatment: 19 received Ad26.COV2.S at low or high dose, single or two shots; about 5 received placebo; per-sample allocation not given. Collection of the samples took place on day 63 after the first injection of vaccine or placebo. Sequencing was performed on peripheral blood, taken in a trial of Ad26.COV2.S vaccine versus placebo. The sequence came from a person between 18 and 60 years old who received the Ad26.COV2.S COVID-19 vaccine or a placebo.

CDR3 amino acids: CASSELMGMAQETQYF. The CDR3 region has the DNA TGTGCCAGCAGTGAACTAATGGGGATGGCCCAAGAGACCCAGTACTTC. This chain joins TRBV6-1 and TRBJ2-5; D unresolved. Trimming stripped 2 bases from V and 1 base from J, with 14 bases between. This CDR3 comprises 16 residues. Germline values: CDR1 MNHNS, CDR2 SASEGT.